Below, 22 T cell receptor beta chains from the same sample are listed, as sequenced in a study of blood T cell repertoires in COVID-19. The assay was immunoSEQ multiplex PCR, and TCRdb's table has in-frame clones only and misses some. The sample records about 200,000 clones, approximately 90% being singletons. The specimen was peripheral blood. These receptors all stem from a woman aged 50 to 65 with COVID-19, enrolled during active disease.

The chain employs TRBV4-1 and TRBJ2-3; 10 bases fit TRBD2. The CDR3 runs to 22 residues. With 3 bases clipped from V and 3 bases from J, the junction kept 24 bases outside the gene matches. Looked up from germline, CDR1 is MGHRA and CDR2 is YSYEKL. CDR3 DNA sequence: TGCGCCAGCAGCCATCTGCTAAAACTAGCGGGGCAACCTATAGGGAGTACAGATACGCAGTATTTT. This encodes CASSHLLKLAGQPIGSTDTQYF.

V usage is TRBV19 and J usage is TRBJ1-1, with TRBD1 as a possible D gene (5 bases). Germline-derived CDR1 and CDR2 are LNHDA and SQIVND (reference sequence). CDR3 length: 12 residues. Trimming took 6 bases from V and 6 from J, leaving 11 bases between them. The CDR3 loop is CASRISGSEAFF. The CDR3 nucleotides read TGTGCCAGTAGAATATCAGGGTCTGAAGCTTTCTTT.

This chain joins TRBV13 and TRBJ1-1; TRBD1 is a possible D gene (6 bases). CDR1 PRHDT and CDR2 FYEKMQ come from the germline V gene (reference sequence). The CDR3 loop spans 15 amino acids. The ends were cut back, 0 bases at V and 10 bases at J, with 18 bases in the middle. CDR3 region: CASSLGDNRDTRAFF. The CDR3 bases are TGTGCCAGCAGCTTAGGGGATAACCGGGACACTAGAGCTTTCTTT.

CDR3 residues: CASSLVDVTSSYNEQFF. DNA of the CDR3: TGCGCCAGCAGCTTGGTCGATGTTACTAGCTCCTACAATGAGCAGTTCTTC. The rearrangement uses TRBV5-1 and TRBJ2-1, with D maybe TRBD2 (5 bases). V lost 0 bases, J lost 0 bases, and 13 bases lay in between. Looked up from germline, CDR1 is SGHRS and CDR2 is YFSETQ. The CDR3 is 17 amino acids.

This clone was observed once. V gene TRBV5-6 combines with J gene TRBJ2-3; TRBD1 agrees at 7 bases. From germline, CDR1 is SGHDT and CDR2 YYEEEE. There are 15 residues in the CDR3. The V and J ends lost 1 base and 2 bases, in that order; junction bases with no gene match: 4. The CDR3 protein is CASSLRQGPTDTQYF. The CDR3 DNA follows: TGTGCCAGCAGCTTGCGACAGGGCCCCACAGATACGCAGTATTTT.

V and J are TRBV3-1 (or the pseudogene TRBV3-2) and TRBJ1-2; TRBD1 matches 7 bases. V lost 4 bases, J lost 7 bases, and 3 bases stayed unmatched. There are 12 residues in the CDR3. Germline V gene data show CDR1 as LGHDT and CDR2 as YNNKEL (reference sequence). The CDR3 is CASSPQGTGYTF. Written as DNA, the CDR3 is TGTGCCAGCAGCCCACAGGGGACTGGCTACACCTTC.

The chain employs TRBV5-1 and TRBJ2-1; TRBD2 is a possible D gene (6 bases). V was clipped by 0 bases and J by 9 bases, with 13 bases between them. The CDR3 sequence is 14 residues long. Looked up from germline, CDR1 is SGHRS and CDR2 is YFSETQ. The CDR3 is CASSLGADGSEQFF. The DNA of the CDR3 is TGCGCCAGCAGCTTGGGGGCAGACGGGAGTGAGCAGTTCTTC.

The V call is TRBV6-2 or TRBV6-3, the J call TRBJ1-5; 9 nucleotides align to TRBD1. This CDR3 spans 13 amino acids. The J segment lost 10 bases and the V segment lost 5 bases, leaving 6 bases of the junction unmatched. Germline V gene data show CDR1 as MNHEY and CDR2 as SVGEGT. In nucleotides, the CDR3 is TGTGCCAGCAGTGGGACAGGGTGGCTCCCCCAGCATTTT. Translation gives CASSGTGWLPQHF.

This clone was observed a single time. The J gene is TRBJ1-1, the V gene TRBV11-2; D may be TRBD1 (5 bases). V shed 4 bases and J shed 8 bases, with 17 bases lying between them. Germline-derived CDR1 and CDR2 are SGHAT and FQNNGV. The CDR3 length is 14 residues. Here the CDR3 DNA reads TGTGCCAGCAGCTCATCGGGGTCCCGGGGGGAAGCTTTCTTT. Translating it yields CASSSSGSRGEAFF.

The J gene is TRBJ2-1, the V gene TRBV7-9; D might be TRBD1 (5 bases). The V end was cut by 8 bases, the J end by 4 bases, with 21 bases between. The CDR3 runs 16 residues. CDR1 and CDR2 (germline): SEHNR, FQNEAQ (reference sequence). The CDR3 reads CASAIQVALEYNEQFF. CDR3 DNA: TGTGCCAGCGCGATACAGGTGGCACTGGAATACAATGAGCAGTTCTTC. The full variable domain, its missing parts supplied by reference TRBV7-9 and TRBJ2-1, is DTGVSQNPRHKITKRGQNVTFRCDPISEHNRLYWYRQTLGQGPEFLTYFQNEAQLEKSRLLSDRFSAERPKGSFSTLEIQRTEQGDSAMYLCASAIQVALEYNEQFFGPGTRLTVL.

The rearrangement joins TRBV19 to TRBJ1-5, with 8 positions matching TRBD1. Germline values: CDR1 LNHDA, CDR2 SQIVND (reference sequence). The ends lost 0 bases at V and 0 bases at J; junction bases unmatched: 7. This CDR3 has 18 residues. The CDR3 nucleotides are TGTGCCAGTAGTATAGATCCTCCAGGGGGCGATAGCAATCAGCCCCAGCATTTT. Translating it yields CASSIDPPGGDSNQPQHF. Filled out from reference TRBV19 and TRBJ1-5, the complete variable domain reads DGGITQSPKYLFRKEGQNVTLSCEQNLNHDAMYWYRQDPGQGLRLIYYSQIVNDFQKGDIAEGYSVSREKKESFPLTVTSAQKNPTAFYLCASSIDPPGGDSNQPQHFGDGTRLSIL.

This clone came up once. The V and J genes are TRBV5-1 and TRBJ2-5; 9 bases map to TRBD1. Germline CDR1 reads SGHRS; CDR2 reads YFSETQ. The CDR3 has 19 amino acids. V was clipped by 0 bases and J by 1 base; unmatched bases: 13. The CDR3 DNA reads TGCGCCAGCAGCTTGGGCTCTGGGACAGGGAGGTTTTTCCAAGAGACCCAGTACTTC. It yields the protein CASSLGSGTGRFFQETQYF.

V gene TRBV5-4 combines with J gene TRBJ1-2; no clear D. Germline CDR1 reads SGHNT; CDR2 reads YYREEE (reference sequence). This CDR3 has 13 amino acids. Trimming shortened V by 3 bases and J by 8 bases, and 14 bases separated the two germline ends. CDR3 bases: TGTGCCAGCAGCTACCCCGGTGGTGAGGGCTACACCTTC. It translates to CASSYPGGEGYTF.

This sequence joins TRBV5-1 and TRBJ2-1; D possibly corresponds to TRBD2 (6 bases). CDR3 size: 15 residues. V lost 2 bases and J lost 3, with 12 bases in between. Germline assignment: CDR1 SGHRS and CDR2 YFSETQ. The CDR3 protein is CASSFSGGYYNEQFF. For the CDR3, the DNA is TGCGCCAGCAGCTTTAGCGGCGGCTACTACAATGAGCAGTTCTTC.

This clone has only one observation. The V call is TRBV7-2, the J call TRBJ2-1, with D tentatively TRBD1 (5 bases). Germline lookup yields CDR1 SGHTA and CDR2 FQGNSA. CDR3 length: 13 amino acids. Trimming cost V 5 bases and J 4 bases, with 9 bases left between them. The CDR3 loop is CASSPRAYNEQFF. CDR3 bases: TGTGCCAGCAGCCCCAGGGCGTACAATGAGCAGTTCTTC.

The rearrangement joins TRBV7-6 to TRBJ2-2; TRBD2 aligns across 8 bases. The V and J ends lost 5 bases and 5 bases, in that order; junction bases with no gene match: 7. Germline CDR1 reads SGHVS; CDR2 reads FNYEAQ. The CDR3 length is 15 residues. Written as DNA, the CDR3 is TGTGCCAGCAGCGGGCTAGCGGGTCCGACCGGGGAGCTGTTTTTT. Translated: CASSGLAGPTGELFF.

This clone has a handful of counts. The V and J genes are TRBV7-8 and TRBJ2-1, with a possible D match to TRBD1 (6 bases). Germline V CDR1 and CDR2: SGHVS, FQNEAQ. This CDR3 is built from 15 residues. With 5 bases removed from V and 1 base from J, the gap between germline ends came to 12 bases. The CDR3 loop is CASSPRQASYNEQFF. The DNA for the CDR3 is TGTGCCAGCAGCCCCCGACAGGCGTCCTACAATGAGCAGTTCTTC. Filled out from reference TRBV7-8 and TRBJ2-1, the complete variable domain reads GAGVSQSPRYKVAKRGQDVALRCDPISGHVSLFWYQQALGQGPEFLTYFQNEAQLDKSGLPSDRFFAERPEGSVSTLKIQRTQQEDSAVYLCASSPRQASYNEQFFGPGTRLTVL.

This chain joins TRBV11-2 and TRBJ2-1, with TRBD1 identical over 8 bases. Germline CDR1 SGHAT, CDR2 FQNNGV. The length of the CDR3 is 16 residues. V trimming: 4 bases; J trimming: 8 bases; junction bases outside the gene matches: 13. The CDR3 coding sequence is TGTGCCAGCAGCTCCCATCGACCGGACAGGGCCCATGAGCAGTTCTTC. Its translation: CASSSHRPDRAHEQFF.

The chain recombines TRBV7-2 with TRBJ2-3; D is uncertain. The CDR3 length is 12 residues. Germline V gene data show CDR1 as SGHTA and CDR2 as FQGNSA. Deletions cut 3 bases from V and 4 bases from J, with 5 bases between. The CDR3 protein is CASSFMSDTQYF. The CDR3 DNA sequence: TGTGCCAGCAGCTTTATGTCAGATACGCAGTATTTT.

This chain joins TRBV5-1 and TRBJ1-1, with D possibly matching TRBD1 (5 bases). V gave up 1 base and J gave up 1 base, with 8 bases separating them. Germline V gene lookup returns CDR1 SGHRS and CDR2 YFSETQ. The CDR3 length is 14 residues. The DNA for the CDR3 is TGCGCCAGCAGCTTGACCACAGGGAACACTGAAGCTTTCTTT. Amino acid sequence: CASSLTTGNTEAFF.

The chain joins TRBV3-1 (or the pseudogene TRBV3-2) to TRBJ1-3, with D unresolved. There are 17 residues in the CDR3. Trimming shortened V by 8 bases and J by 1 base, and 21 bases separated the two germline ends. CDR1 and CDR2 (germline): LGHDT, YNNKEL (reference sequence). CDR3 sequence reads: CASGPSGSLRSGNTIYF. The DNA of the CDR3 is TGTGCCAGCGGGCCCAGTGGCAGCCTAAGGTCTGGAAACACCATATATTTT.

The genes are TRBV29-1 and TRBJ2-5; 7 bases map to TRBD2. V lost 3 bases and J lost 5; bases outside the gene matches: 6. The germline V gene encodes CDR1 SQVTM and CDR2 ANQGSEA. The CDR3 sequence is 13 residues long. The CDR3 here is CSVDPEGGETQYF. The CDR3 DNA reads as TGCAGCGTTGATCCAGAGGGAGGGGAGACCCAGTACTTC.